This T cell receptor (beta chain) stems from a study of cytomegalovirus exposure and HLA in healthy donors. Whole-study results and caveats: Overall, about 160 TCR beta chains were annotated as cytomegalovirus-associated. A few CMV-associated chains proved CMV antigen-specific in vitro.

V was pared by 1 base and J by 3 bases, with 3 bases between. The CDR3 extends over 11 amino acids. Germline lookup yields CDR1 DFQATT and CDR2 SNEGSKA (reference sequence). While the first cohort had several hundred subjects, the donors belonged to the separate validation cohort of 100 to 150 subjects. TCRdb's copy holds only in-frame clones and misses some; the assay was immunoSEQ multiplex PCR. The profile covers 150,000 to 200,000 clones, with approximately 87% appearing a single time and about 6% taken by the ten largest. The table lists this clone with a few counts. The target antigen is unknown.

The sample taken for sequencing was PBMCs. The chain is built from TRBV20-1 and TRBJ1-1; the D is unclear. This TCR was recovered from a young woman in good health and CMV-seronegative. In DNA, the CDR3 is TGCAGTGCTAGAGGGGACACTGAAGCTTTCTTT. Its translation is CSARGDTEAFF.